Below, 10 T cell receptor beta chains from the same sample are listed, as sequenced in a study of identical twins. From the 5' RACE reads, TCRdb called clonotypes with MiXCR, one entry per CDR3 protein. The data show under 300,000 distinct CDR3 sequences, with over 12% seen just once and 8.8% held by the top ten. Sequencing input: memory (CD45RO+) T cells sorted from blood. The receptors come from a woman between 18 and 29 years old in good health.

The chain couples TRBV7-2 to TRBJ2-3, with 8 bases aligning to TRBD2. CDR1 and CDR2 from the germline V gene are SGHTA and FQGNSA. Unmatched junction bases numbered 5, after V lost 2 bases and J lost 4 bases. This CDR3 has 15 residues. The CDR3 is CASSLYPGGPDTQYF. The CDR3 DNA is TGTGCCAGCAGCTTATATCCGGGGGGGCCAGATACGCAGTATTTT.

The chain recombines TRBV9 with TRBJ2-4; perhaps TRBD1 as D (6 bases). Trimming took 4 bases from V and 5 from J, leaving 10 bases between them. Germline V gene sequence: CDR1 SGDLS, CDR2 YYNGEE. The CDR3 consists of 13 residues. The CDR3 DNA reads as TGTGCCAGCAGCTCAAACAGGGAAAACATTCAGTACTTC. Translating it yields CASSSNRENIQYF.

This clonotype was recorded many times. This chain links TRBV5-1 with TRBJ1-3; a possible D gene is TRBD1 (5 bases). Germline loops: CDR1 SGHRS, CDR2 YFSETQ. The CDR3 loop spans 11 amino acids. The V gene lost 6 bases and the J gene lost 6 bases, with 7 bases spanning the gap. The DNA for the CDR3 is TGCGCCAGCAAAGGGGAAAACACCATATATTTT. Its protein is CASKGENTIYF.

This clonotype was seen only a few times. CDR3 sequence reads: CASSVPSSGASTDTQYF. For the CDR3, the DNA is TGTGCCAGCAGTGTGCCTTCTAGCGGGGCTAGCACAGATACGCAGTATTTT. This sequence joins TRBV2 and TRBJ2-3; TRBD2 matches at 9 bases. J lost 0 bases, V lost 4 bases, and 8 bases had no gene match. The CDR3 is 17 residues long. Germline CDR1 and CDR2: SNHLY and FYNNEI.

This clonotype turned up a few times. V and J are TRBV18 and TRBJ1-1, with D hard to call. Looked up from germline, CDR1 is KGHSH and CDR2 is LQKENI. V shed 3 bases and J shed 1 base, with 12 bases lying between them. CDR3 size: 15 residues. The CDR3: CASSPNIDWNTEAFF. The CDR3 bases are TGTGCCAGCTCACCCAACATAGATTGGAACACTGAAGCTTTCTTT.

This clonotype was picked up many times. J is TRBJ2-5 and V is TRBV7-9; D tentatively fits TRBD1 or TRBD2 (6 bases each). Trimming took 5 bases from V and 5 from J, leaving 15 bases between them. CDR3 length: 14 amino acids. Per germline, CDR1 SEHNR and CDR2 FQNEAQ (reference sequence). CDR3 DNA: TGTGCCAGCAGCCCTGGAGGGGGAGGCGAGACCCAGTACTTC. Translating gives CASSPGGGGETQYF.

This chain uses TRBV10-3 with TRBJ2-1, with 9 bases matching TRBD1. Trimming removed 3 bases from V and 8 bases from J; junction bases left unmatched: 8. CDR1 and CDR2 from the germline V gene are ENHRY and SYGVKD. This CDR3 comprises 15 residues. This chain's CDR3 is CAISEGDRAWDEQFF. The CDR3 DNA sequence: TGTGCCATCAGTGAAGGGGACAGGGCCTGGGATGAGCAGTTCTTC.

This clonotype has ten or more counts. The J gene is TRBJ1-1, the V gene TRBV6-1, with unresolved D. The CDR3 is made up of 13 amino acids. The germline V gene has CDR1 MNHNS and CDR2 SASEGT. V was shortened by 7 bases and J by 10 bases, with 19 bases between the two germline ends. The CDR3 nucleotides are TGTGCCAGCATCCCCCCCGTGGGCAGGCGAGCTTTCTTT. This gives the protein CASIPPVGRRAFF.

The chain is built from TRBV7-8 and TRBJ2-1, with 8 bases identical to TRBD2. Germline V lookup: CDR1 SGHVS, CDR2 FQNEAQ. Germline trimming cut 5 bases from V and 9 bases from J; bases unmatched to any gene: 9. This CDR3 has 14 amino acids. The CDR3, as DNA: TGTGCCAGCAGCCGAGCGGGGGTCTTTGGTGAGCAGTTCTTC. Its protein is CASSRAGVFGEQFF.

This chain joins TRBV6-1 and TRBJ2-4; no reliable D call. Germline V gene data show CDR1 as MNHNS and CDR2 as SASEGT. Trimming took off 6 bases at V and 8 bases at J, with 20 bases between the two ends. There are 15 residues in the CDR3. The CDR3 DNA follows: TGTGCCAGCAGAGCCCCGGGTCTCGGAGTGGACATTCAGTACTTC. Its translation is CASRAPGLGVDIQYF.